This T cell receptor (beta chain) emerged from a study of cytomegalovirus exposure and HLA in healthy donors. Study details: The study's early data release held about 77 million unique TCRs from HLA-typed donors.

Note on this clone: Its antigen is unidentified.

The V gene's germline CDR1 is PRHDT and CDR2 FYEKMQ (reference sequence). V was pared by 0 bases and J by 6 bases, with 5 bases of the junction left unmatched. The CDR3 extends over 15 amino acids. Study observations and caveats: Specific recognition of CMV antigens was confirmed in vitro for three chains (all CMV-associated). It was assumed in the presence/absence analyses that sequencing depth was roughly uniform across donors.

This PCR relied on a set of 60 Vbeta primers and 13 Jbeta primers. The assay was immunoSEQ multiplex PCR, and TCRdb's table has in-frame clones only and misses some. The profile shows roughly 120,000 clones, around 83% of them singletons. Sequencing used PBMCs. The chain is built from TRBV13 and TRBJ1-5; 7 nucleotides agree with TRBD1. This clonotype was obtained from a woman aged 18-29 years in good health and CMV-seropositive. CDR3 sequence reads: CASSLGPQGGQPQHF. In nucleotides, the CDR3 is TGTGCCAGCAGCTTAGGCCCCCAGGGGGGTCAGCCCCAGCATTTT.